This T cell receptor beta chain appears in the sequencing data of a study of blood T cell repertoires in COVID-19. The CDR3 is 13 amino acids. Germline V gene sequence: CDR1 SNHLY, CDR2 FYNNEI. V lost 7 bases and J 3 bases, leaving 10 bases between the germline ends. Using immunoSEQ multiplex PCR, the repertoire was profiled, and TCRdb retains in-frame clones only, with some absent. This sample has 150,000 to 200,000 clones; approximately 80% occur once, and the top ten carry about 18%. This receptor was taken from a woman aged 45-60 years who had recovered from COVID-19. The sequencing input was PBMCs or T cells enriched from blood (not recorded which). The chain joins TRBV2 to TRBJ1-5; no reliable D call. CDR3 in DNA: TGTGCCAGCAAATCCCAGGACAATCAGCCCCAGCATTTT. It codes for CASKSQDNQPQHF.